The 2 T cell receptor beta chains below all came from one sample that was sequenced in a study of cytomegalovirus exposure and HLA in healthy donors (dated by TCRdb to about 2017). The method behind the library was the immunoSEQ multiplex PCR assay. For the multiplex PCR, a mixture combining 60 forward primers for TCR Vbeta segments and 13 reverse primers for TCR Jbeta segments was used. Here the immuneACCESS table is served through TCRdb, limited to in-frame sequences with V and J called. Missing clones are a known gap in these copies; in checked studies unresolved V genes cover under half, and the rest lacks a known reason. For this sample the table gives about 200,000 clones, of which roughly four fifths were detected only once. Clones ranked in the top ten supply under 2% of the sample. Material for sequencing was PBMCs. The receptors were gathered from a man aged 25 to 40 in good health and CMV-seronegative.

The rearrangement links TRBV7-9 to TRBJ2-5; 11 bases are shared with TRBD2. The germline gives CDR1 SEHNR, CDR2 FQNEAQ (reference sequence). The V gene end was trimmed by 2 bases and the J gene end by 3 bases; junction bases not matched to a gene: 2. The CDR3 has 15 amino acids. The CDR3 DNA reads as TGTGCCAGCAGCTTAATAGCGGGGGGGAAAGAGACCCAGTACTTC. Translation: CASSLIAGGKETQYF. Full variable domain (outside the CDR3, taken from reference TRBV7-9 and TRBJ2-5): DTGVSQNPRHKITKRGQNVTFRCDPISEHNRLYWYRQTLGQGPEFLTYFQNEAQLEKSRLLSDRFSAERPKGSFSTLEIQRTEQGDSAMYLCASSLIAGGKETQYFGPGTRLLVL.

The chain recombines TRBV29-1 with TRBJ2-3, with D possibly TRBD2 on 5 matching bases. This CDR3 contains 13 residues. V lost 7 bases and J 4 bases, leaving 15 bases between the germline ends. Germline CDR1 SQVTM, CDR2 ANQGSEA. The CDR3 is CSARVGDADTQYF. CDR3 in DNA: TGCAGCGCCCGGGTGGGAGACGCAGATACGCAGTATTTT.